The clone carrying this T cell receptor beta chain was found a few times. Its antigen is not identified. The TCRbeta library was prepared with unique molecular identifiers. One entry per CDR3 protein, called by TCRdb with MiXCR from the PCR reads. This table holds 900,000 or so distinct CDR3 sequences, 16% found once. V was pared by 2 bases and J by 5 bases, with 9 bases of the junction left unmatched. The germline gives CDR1 SGHRS, CDR2 YFSETQ. The CDR3 extends over 15 amino acids. This record belongs to a study of T-cell reconstitution after alpha-beta-depleted transplantation in children. Notes on the study in general: T-cell numbers and diversity one year post-transplant derived largely from freshly generated T cells. About two months after transplant, alpha-beta T cells reportedly came from several hundred expanded graft clones. For some patients, TCRbeta diversity was high at day 60 because of recipient T cells and thymic progenitors that survived.

Sequencing was performed on PBMCs, mostly from graft donor cells, taken 360 days after TCRalphabeta/CD19-depleted stem cell transplant. J is TRBJ2-5 and V is TRBV5-1; 7 bases are shared with TRBD1. This TCR came from a male patient aged 5 to 17 who had a stem cell transplant for acute lymphoblastic leukemia, so the T cells may come from the graft donor. The CDR3 nucleotides are TGCGCCAGCAGCTTTTACGACAGGGTCTTGGAGACCCAGTACTTC. Translation gives CASSFYDRVLETQYF.